This T cell receptor beta chain was documented in a study of tumour-infiltrating T cells in Burkitt lymphoma. Turning to the study itself: Overall and progression-free survival were predicted by productive clonality.

Repertoires were generated with immunoSEQ multiplex PCR, while TCRdb's copy carries only in-frame clones and drops some. The sample has around 5,600 clones, approximately 10% seen once. This CDR3 has 13 residues. CDR1 and CDR2 from the germline V gene are KGHSH and LQKENI. The V segment lost 3 bases and the J segment 8 bases; nucleotides outside the gene matches: 6. The sequenced sample consisted of tumor tissue. The V and J genes are TRBV18 and TRBJ1-2; 7 bases map to TRBD1. The sequence was obtained from a human donor with diffuse large B-cell lymphoma. CDR3: CASSPPQGDGYTF. The DNA for the CDR3 is TGTGCCAGCTCACCCCCCCAGGGGGACGGCTACACCTTC.